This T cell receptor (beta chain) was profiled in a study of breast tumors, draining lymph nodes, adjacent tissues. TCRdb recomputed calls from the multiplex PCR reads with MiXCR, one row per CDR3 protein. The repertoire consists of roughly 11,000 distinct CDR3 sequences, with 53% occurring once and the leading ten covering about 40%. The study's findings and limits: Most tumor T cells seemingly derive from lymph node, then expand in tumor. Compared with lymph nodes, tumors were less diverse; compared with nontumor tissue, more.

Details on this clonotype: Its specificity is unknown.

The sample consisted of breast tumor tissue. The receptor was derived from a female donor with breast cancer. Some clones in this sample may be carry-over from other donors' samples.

This chain's CDR3 is CASSSRGLDLTGELFF. In DNA, the CDR3 is TGTGCCAGCAGCTCAAGAGGGCTAGATTTGACCGGGGAGCTGTTTTTT. The rearrangement joins TRBV7-9 to TRBJ2-2, with a possible D match to TRBD2 (5 bases). V lost 4 bases and J 5 bases, leaving 17 bases between the germline ends. There are 16 residues in the CDR3. Germline loops: CDR1 SEHNR, CDR2 FQNEAQ (reference sequence).